This T cell receptor beta chain was sequenced for a study of T cell repertoires in cytomegalovirus infection. Study details: A matching HLA type, together with CMV infection, was signaled by public TCR beta signatures.

Study observations and caveats: CMV carriers having the relevant HLA were flagged by cumulative public TCR beta family frequency.

TCRdb fed the reads into MiXCR, producing one record per CDR3 protein. The sample carries under 95,000 distinct CDR3 sequences, more than 3% recorded once. In regard to this clonotype: Antigen: not known.

The receptor's source is a human donor in good health (CMV status not recorded). Some clones in this sample may be carry-over from other donors' samples. Material: PBMCs.

CDR3 region: CASSGSGDLQPQHF. CDR3 bases: TGTGCCAGCTCTGGGTCCGGGGACCTTCAGCCCCAGCATTTT. J is TRBJ1-5 and V is TRBV6-6, with D perhaps TRBD1 (5 bases). Per the germline V gene, CDR1 is MNHNY and CDR2 is SVGAGI (reference sequence). The V gene lost 8 bases and the J gene lost 6 bases, with 17 bases spanning the gap. The CDR3 has 14 amino acids.